The T cell receptor (beta chain) described here comes from a study of cytomegalovirus exposure and HLA in healthy donors (TCRdb year 2017). In the study overall: In an earlier analysis of approximately 640 of the donors, around 290 Gb of sequence data and just under 120 million unique TCR beta sequences from 180 million or so T cells were reported. Donor age, sex, ethnicity and CMV serostatus were compiled alongside the repertoire data. The T cell repertoires of about 700 subjects were profiled by immunosequencing and related to cytomegalovirus serostatus. The later analysis used no new phenotypic data to find candidate immune exposures, relying instead on TCR beta sequences and their occurrence across donors. Among the roughly 400 genotyped donors, roughly 80% belonged to the genetic ancestry cluster associated with self-reported Caucasian donors. Roughly 5 DR-DQ haplotypes were handled as single units for association and clustering, since linkage in the cohort was strong. High-throughput TCR immunosequencing, statistical association of individual TCRs with disease status, and machine learning were combined to predict cytomegalovirus infection status. Every repertoire in the discovery cohort had been generated on one and the same sequencing platform. Class I and class II HLA loci were covered by the typing at four-digit resolution. In addition to the first cohort of 666 subjects, a separate validation cohort of 120 different subjects was used. An early release that covered around 590 HLA-typed donors contained about 290 gigabases of sequencing data and approximately 85 million unique TCR sequences. A later analysis re-analyzed previously published TCR beta repertoires from 600 to 850 donors and added high-resolution HLA genotyping to study TCR occurrence patterns. Among several hundred genotyped donors of the cohort, an average of around 220,000 unique TCR beta nucleotide sequences was sequenced per donor, of which 15% to 20% were non-productive. Typing coverage differed by locus: A, B, C, DRB1 and DQB1 were typed in roughly 620-630 donors, DQA1 in about 500, DPA1 in some 600, and DPB1 in around 490. The study aimed to test whether cataloging public T cell receptors could reveal signatures of past pathogen exposure. An earlier analysis of some 600 of the donors applied high-throughput TCR beta sequencing to assess whether each TCR beta V gene segment acted as functional or pseudogenic. A later genetic analysis took genome-wide SNP genotypes for about 55% of the 666 donors and used that subset as a discovery cohort.

The cohort comprised fewer than 750 healthy bone marrow donors. All cohort members were sampled while nominally healthy, although unrecorded immune exposures were likely present. The donor tested CMV seronegative and was one of the 352 seronegative cohort members. Each donor provided a peripheral blood sample, and peripheral blood mononuclear cells were used for TCR beta sequencing. The Qiagen DNeasy Blood Extraction Kit was used to extract genomic DNA from the blood cell samples. The library was obtained by the immunoSEQ multiplex PCR assay. A mixture of 60 forward primers for TCR Vbeta segments and 13 reverse primers for TCR Jbeta segments was used in the multiplex PCR. Amplification of the CDR3 region of rearranged TCR beta genes was performed with a multiplex PCR assay on genomic DNA. The Illumina HiSeq System was used to sequence the amplified TCR beta libraries as 87-base-pair reads. The paper's processing steps were these. A later analysis counted tens of millions of unique TCR beta chains across the 550 to 700 repertoires, and about 10 million of these chains were shared by at least two donors. A nearest-neighbor algorithm error-corrected the raw reads and collapsed the reads into unique sequences, merging closely related sequences to remove PCR and sequencing errors. Alignment of CDR3 sequences to IMGT reference sequences was used to assign V, D and J gene segments. For a sequence to be retained, a match of at least six nucleotides to both a V gene segment and a J gene segment was required. A rearrangement was called productive if the CDR3 had no stop codons and remained in frame with V and J, and every other rearrangement was called non-productive. Following IMGT convention, CDR3 was defined as the stretch from the second conserved V-encoded cysteine to the conserved J-encoded phenylalanine. The earlier analysis of roughly 590 of the donors excluded sequences that lacked an unambiguous match to a single V gene segment. In an earlier analysis of 587 of the donors, a V segment was called functional when productive rearrangements were above 56.7%, and segregating when the standard deviation between donors exceeded 5%. A statistical classification framework was built to diagnose cytomegalovirus status from the catalog of TCR beta chain sequences. In a later analysis, V and J genes were assigned by comparing TCR nucleotide sequences against IMGT/GENE-DB human TR gene sequences. A later analysis assigned CDR3 sequences and most-parsimonious VDJ recombination scenarios with the TCRdist pipeline. In a later analysis, each TCR beta chain was defined by its CDR3 amino acid sequence together with its V-gene family, and reads lacking a unique V-gene family were excluded. To address suspected cross-contamination and a sequencing artifact, a later analysis removed a few hundred highly shared, low-generation-probability nucleotide sequences. A later analysis calculated a clonal expansion index for each public chain from normalized within-repertoire ranks of inferred template counts. In a later analysis, generation probabilities were computed with a VDJ recombination model fitted to out-of-frame rearrangements, and the resulting probabilities were checked against IGoR. A later analysis scored TCR-TCR, TCR-HLA and TCR-CMV co-occurrence with hypergeometric tests, applying a repertoire-size bias correction to TCR pairs. To estimate false discovery rates, a later analysis permuted the HLA or CMV assignments 20 times. In a later analysis, co-occurring TCRs were grouped with DBSCAN, and TCRdist sequence similarity was added when clustering was performed within HLA-allele-positive subsets. Repertoires with fewer than 30,000 or more than 120,000 public chains, plus five repertoires with anomalous nucleotide sharing, were excluded from co-occurrence clustering. This is the immuneACCESS table as TCRdb keeps it, with only in-frame sequences that have V and J called. A part of the clones is gone; compared with another copy, unresolved V genes explain less than half, and the rest is unexplained. V and J calls and clone size are as listed in that table; D and trimming were resolved from the DNA. The table for this sample lists under 200,000 clones; roughly four fifths of them were counted only once. The top ten clones comprise approximately 2% of the sample.

At the junction V is shortened by 6 bases and J by 1 base, with 12 bases in between. From the germline V gene, CDR1 is MNHEY and CDR2 is SVGAGI. The CDR3 spans 15 residues, from the cysteine through the phenylalanine. The sequence is cut down to CDR3 DNA, 45 bases in frame from base 1. General conclusions and limits of the study: Because some donors lacked HLA typing at each locus, the association tests relied only on the typed subset. Only TCR beta chains were sequenced in this cohort, and the absence of alpha or paired-chain data limited detectable features. According to a later analysis, parvovirus B19, influenza, CMV and Epstein-Barr virus appeared linked to several top co-occurrence clusters. In the study, 150 to 200 TCR beta chains were listed as associated with cytomegalovirus. It was suggested by the authors that the approach could potentially be generalized to other disease states and immunological phenotypes. A later genetic analysis associated a missense DCLRE1C variant with V-gene and J-gene trimming of TCR beta chains, and an independent cohort replicated the association. Strong co-occurrence of HLA alleles, especially DR and DQ, made assigning TCR associations to individual alleles difficult. The classifier was reported to diagnose cytomegalovirus status with high specificity and sensitivity in both the original cohort and the validation cohort. At a false discovery rate of 0.05, a later analysis linked 16,000 or so TCR beta sequences to specific HLA alleles. In a later analysis, the rate of TCR association differed among HLA loci, with DRB1 alleles having the most associated TCRs and HLA-C alleles having the fewest. According to a later genetic analysis, donors in an Asian-associated ancestry cluster had fewer N-insertions in productive TCRs than the roughly 670-donor mean. Linkage disequilibrium might explain the correlated functional status among segregating V segments, but an unknown experimental factor could not be ruled out. Sequencing depth was assumed to be roughly uniform across donors in the presence/absence analyses, though that assumption may not hold. Broadly in line with IMGT annotations, most TCR beta V segments showed up in productive rearrangements about 90% or about 30% of the time in an earlier analysis of approximately 640 of the donors. A group of highly shared sequence variants was considered likely to be a technical artifact of the sequencing pipeline. Across donors, most TCR sequences were observed very rarely, whereas some public TCRs were present in many individuals. A later analysis found that most CMV-associated TCR beta chains appeared HLA-restricted, with HLA associations seemingly driven largely by CMV exposure. Compared with equally common non-associated chains, HLA-associated TCR beta chains in a later analysis were more clonally expanded and had lower generation probabilities. A few of the identified cytomegalovirus-associated TCR beta chains were confirmed in vitro to be specific for cytomegalovirus antigens. A further reported finding was that TCR beta sequences accurately predicted the HLA-A and HLA-B alleles for most subjects in the first cohort. Seventeen rarely observed V segments, including chromosome 9 orphons, were excluded from the earlier analysis of approximately 500 of the donors because counts were too low. For the cohort, immune exposure information was limited to CMV serostatus. Some IMGT-functional V segments, including TRBV6-2 and TRBV6-3, could not be distinguished by the 87-base-pair reads and were therefore excluded.

Notes on this clone: Its antigen target is currently unknown. Base qualities are not recorded, but no much larger clone differs from it by a single base.

The specimen sequenced was PBMCs. The clonotype comes from a woman between 18 and 30 years old in good health and CMV-seronegative. The chain employs TRBV6-5 and TRBJ2-2, with a tentative D gene TRBD2 over 6 matching bases. The CDR3 protein is CASRTGTLNTGELFF. The bases read TGTGCCAGCAGGACCGGGACTCTGAACACCGGGGAGCTGTTTTTT.